A selection of T cell receptor beta chains follows, all from one sample in a study of tumor-infiltrating lymphocytes in primary liver carcinoma. Using its own MiXCR run on the multiplex PCR reads, TCRdb lists one record per CDR3 protein. The sample yields about 120,000 distinct CDR3 sequences, approximately 71% seen once. What was sequenced was tumor-adjacent normal liver tissue. All receptors derive from a woman aged 55-69 years with primary liver carcinoma and hepatitis B virus infection. CDR3s include the opening cysteine and the closing phenylalanine or tryptophan. Each record gives: D gene, V gene, CDR3 length, clone size, J gene, CDR3 DNA, CDR3 protein. The D gene is left open where the match is weak. The size entry is marked missing in some rows and otherwise reads once, few, many or a size class.

-	TRBV4-2	16	-	TRBJ2-7	TGTGGCAGCAGCCAAGGGATCGGGGACGGACCCTACGAACAGTACTTC	CGSSQGIGDGPYEQYF
TRBD2	TRBV7-9	15	many	TRBJ2-7	TGTGCCAGCAGTTTAGCGGGAGGACGCTCCTACGAGCAGTACTTC	CASSLAGGRSYEQYF
TRBD2	TRBV6-6	18	once	TRBJ2-2	TGTGCCAGCAGTTACTCTCTTGGGACTAGCGGAATGACCGGGGAGCTGGTTTTT	CASSYSLGTSGMTGELVF
-	TRBV6-1	13	-	TRBJ1-1	TGTGCCAGCAGTGAATGGAGGAACACTAAAGTTTTCTTT	CASSEWRNTKVFF
-	TRBV12-3/TRBV12-4	15	many	TRBJ1-1	TGTGCCAGCAGTTTAAGCTCAGGCCGGAACACTGAAGCTTTCTTT	CASSLSSGRNTEAFF
-	TRBV11-2	18	-	TRBJ2-7	TGTGCCAGTAGCTTAGATTGGGTCTGTCTAGCTGGTCCCTACGAGCAGTACTTC	CASSLDWVCLAGPYEQYF
TRBD1	TRBV11-2	16	-	TRBJ1-1	TGTGCCAGCAACTCCTTAACAGGGGATTGGAACACTGGAGCTCTCTTT	CASNSLTGDWNTGALF
-	TRBV10-1	12	-	TRBJ2-1	TGCGCCAGTAGTGCGGACCAAAATGCGCAGTTCTTC	CASSADQNAQFF
-	TRBV11-2	14	-	TRBJ2-5	TGTGCCAGCAGCTCGACGGGGATATTATTGTCCCAGTACTTC	CASSSTGILLSQYF
-	TRBV7-9	11	once	TRBJ2-2	TGTGCCAGCAGCTTCACCGGGGAACTGTTTTTT	CASSFTGELFF
TRBD2	TRBV10-3	16	-	TRBJ2-3	TGTGTCATCAGTGCTCCGCTAGCGGGGGGAACAGATACGCAGTATTTT	CVISAPLAGGTDTQYF
-	TRBV14	19	-	TRBJ1-6	TGTGCCAGCAGCCAAGATCCTGCACGGGCGCGCTCCTATATTTCACACTTCCACTTT	CASSQDPARARSYISHFHF
TRBD2	TRBV11-2	18	-	TRBJ2-7	TGTGCCAGCAGTTCAGATTGGGTCGGTCTAGCGGGTCCCTACGAGCAGTACTTC	CASSSDWVGLAGPYEQYF
TRBD1	TRBV6-5	15	-	TRBJ1-1	TGTGCCAGCAGATGGAACCGGGACAGGAACACTGCAGCTTTCTTT	CASRWNRDRNTAAFF
TRBD1	TRBV11-2	13	-	TRBJ2-3	TGTGCCGGCAGCTTAGACAGGGGGGATACGCAGTATTTT	CAGSLDRGDTQYF
-	TRBV29-1	12	many	TRBJ2-7	TGCAGCGTTGAGTTCCCAGGGGACGAGCAGTACTTC	CSVEFPGDEQYF
-	TRBV12-3/TRBV12-4	12	-	TRBJ1-3	TGTGCCAGCAGTGCTACTGGAAACATCATATATTTT	CASSATGNIIYF
-	TRBV29-1	12	-	TRBJ2-1	TGCAGGGTTCGGGGATTCAACAATGAGCAGTTCTTC	CRVRGFNNEQFF
-	TRBV28	13	-	TRBJ2-3	TGTGTCAGCAACTCCTTCAGTTCAGATACTCAGTATTTT	CVSNSFSSDTQYF
TRBD2	TRBV11-2	18	-	TRBJ2-7	TGCTCCAGTAGCTTAGATTGGGTCAGTCTAGCGGGTCCTTACGAGCAGTACTTC	CSSSLDWVSLAGPYEQYF
-	TRBV29-1	13	-	TRBJ2-7	TGCAGCGTTGAAGGCTCGGCAACCAACGAGCACTATTTC	CSVEGSATNEHYF
-	TRBV23-1	16	few	TRBJ1-3	TGCGCCAGCAGTCAATCTCCGGGGACTTTTGGAAACACCATATATTTT	CASSQSPGTFGNTIYF
TRBD2	TRBV20-1	16	few	TRBJ2-7	TGCAGTGCCAGAGAGAGAAGACTAGCGGGAGTCGGCGAGCAGTACTTC	CSARERRLAGVGEQYF
TRBD1	TRBV24-1	16	-	TRBJ2-1	TGTGCCACCAGTGATAAGGGACAGGGAGTTCGAGATGAGCAGTTCTTC	CATSDKGQGVRDEQFF
-	TRBV25-1	14	-	TRBJ2-7	TGTGCCAGCCGCCCCGACGGACAACGGTACGAGCAGTACTTC	CASRPDGQRYEQYF
TRBD2	TRBV11-2	13	-	TRBJ2-3	TGTGCCAGCAGCTTAGACGGGGGGGATACGCAGTATTTT	CASSLDGGDTQYF
TRBD1	TRBV29-1	14	many	TRBJ1-2	TGCAGCGTCGCGACAGGGGGCGCATCCTCTGGCTACACCTTC	CSVATGGASSGYTF
-	TRBV29-1	17	-	TRBJ2-1	TGCAGCGTTGAAGGGGTCGACGGGGAGAGCTCCTACAATAAGCAGTTTTTC	CSVEGVDGESSYNKQFF
-	TRBV29-1	13	-	TRBJ2-2	TGCAGCGTTGGGGCAGGGATCACCGGGGAGCTGTTTTTT	CSVGAGITGELFF
TRBD1	TRBV4-1	13	-	TRBJ2-7	TGCGCCTGCAGCCGGGGACAGGACTATGAGCAGTACTTC	CACSRGQDYEQYF
-	TRBV5-5	15	many	TRBJ1-2	TGTGCCAGCAGCTTGCGGGCCGTCGACGACTATGGCTACACCTTC	CASSLRAVDDYGYTF
-	TRBV11-2	13	medium-sized	TRBJ2-3	TGTGCCAGCAGCTTAGACAGGGCTGATACGCAGTATTTT	CASSLDRADTQYF
-	TRBV7-9	11	-	TRBJ2-7	TGTGCCAGCAGCCCCATCTCCGATCAGTACTTC	CASSPISDQYF
TRBD1	TRBV5-1	14	-	TRBJ2-7	TGCGCCAGCAACTTGGACAGGCTTGACTACGGGCAGTACTTC	CASNLDRLDYGQYF
TRBD2	TRBV14	15	-	TRBJ2-3	TGTGCCACCACCTCCGGTGCTGGCGGGAGTGATACGCAGTATTTT	CATTSGAGGSDTQYF
TRBD2	TRBV4-1	17	-	TRBJ2-2	TGCGCCAGCAGCCAAGGACAGCTAGCGGGAGTCGCCGGGGAGATGTTTTTC	CASSQGQLAGVAGEMFF
TRBD2	TRBV10-3	14	-	TRBJ2-5	TGTGCCATCGTGACCAGCGGGAGCCAAGAGACCCAGTACTTC	CAIVTSGSQETQYF
-	TRBV28	16	many	TRBJ2-1	TGTGCCAGCAGTTTATTAACCAGCGGGCGCTACAATGAGCAGTTCTTC	CASSLLTSGRYNEQFF
-	TRBV5-1	15	many	TRBJ2-7	TGCGCCAGCAGCGCCGGACCCACTCAGACCCACGAGCAGTACTTC	CASSAGPTQTHEQYF
TRBD1	TRBV12-3/TRBV12-4	14	few	TRBJ2-5	TGTGCCAGTGGTCTCCTCGGACAGGGGGCCTCACTGGACTTC	CASGLLGQGASLDF
TRBD2	TRBV29-1	16	-	TRBJ2-1	TGCAACGTGCGCGATGGGACTAGCGTGGCCTACAATGAGCAGTTCTTC	CNVRDGTSVAYNEQFF
-	TRBV29-1	12	-	TRBJ2-1	TGCAGCGTTGAATTTTACTCGTGTCATCAGTTCTTC	CSVEFYSCHQFF
TRBD1	TRBV20-1	15	-	TRBJ1-2	TGCAGTGCCGTCAACCGGGACAGGGGGGTCTATGGCTACACCTTC	CSAVNRDRGVYGYTF
-	TRBV11-2	14	-	TRBJ2-1	TGTGCCCGCAGCTTAGACGGGAGAAACAATGAGCAGTTCTTC	CARSLDGRNNEQFF